Presented here are 15 T cell receptor beta chains from one specimen sequenced in a study of T cells in Graves' hyperthyroidism and ophthalmopathy (dated by TCRdb to between 2019 and 2020). The library was built by means of multiplex PCR. Data came from an Illumina HiSeq 2000. The TCR beta CDR3 regions were amplified from the RNA transcripts. The first round of RT-PCR for the TCR CDR3 was performed with the HTBI primer set and the Qiagen OneStep RT-PCR kit. The raw public data were reprocessed by TCRdb itself: fastp quality trimming at Q25, MiXCR clonotype calling, in-frame beta chains only. Each record represents a unique CDR3 protein, reported with the most common genes and DNA among its rows. Here the sample has about 600,000 distinct CDR3 sequences; around 16% occur a single time. Approximately 3.5% of the sample is held by the ten biggest clonotypes. The sequenced sample was blood. The receptors here all came from a woman aged 40 to 50 with Graves' ophthalmopathy.

This clonotype was observed many times. J is TRBJ1-1 and V is TRBV7-8, with a possible D match to TRBD1 (6 bases). Germline V gene sequence: CDR1 SGHVS, CDR2 FQNEAQ. This CDR3 is built from 16 residues. V gave up 5 bases and J gave up 2 bases, with 18 bases separating them. The CDR3 reads CASSARGGGVNTEAFF. CDR3 in DNA: TGTGCCAGCAGCGCCCGAGGGGGGGGGGTAAACACTGAAGCTTTCTTT.

This clonotype has ten or more counts. This sequence joins TRBV6-1 and TRBJ1-1; D call uncertain. The germline V and J ends were trimmed by 6 bases and 3 bases, with 11 bases remaining between them. CDR3 length equals 13 residues. The germline V gene has CDR1 MNHNS and CDR2 SASEGT. The CDR3 loop is CASRLGFDTEAFF. The CDR3 nucleotides are TGTGCCAGCAGATTAGGGTTTGACACTGAAGCTTTCTTT.

This clonotype turned up a few times. The rearrangement uses TRBV3-1 and TRBJ1-2, with 7 positions matching TRBD1. This CDR3 is built from 13 residues. With V trimmed by 1 base and J by 6 bases, 2 bases remained unmatched. In germline, CDR1 is LGHDT, CDR2 YNNKEL (reference sequence). CDR3 nucleotide sequence: TGTGCCAGCAGCCAAGCCACAGGGGATGGCTACACCTTC. This sequence encodes CASSQATGDGYTF.

V usage is TRBV7-9 and J usage is TRBJ2-2; 8 positions match TRBD1. This CDR3 comprises 15 residues. Losses at the gene ends were 5 bases for V and 6 bases for J; bases not matched to a gene: 8. The germline gives CDR1 SEHNR, CDR2 FQNEAQ (reference sequence). As DNA, the CDR3 is TGTGCCAGCAGCGAGCGACAGGGGTGGGCCGGGGAGCTGTTTTTT. It translates to CASSERQGWAGELFF.

This clonotype has a handful of counts. This chain uses TRBV10-2 with TRBJ1-1; D is uncertain. The CDR3 spans 14 residues. The germline gives CDR1 WSHSY, CDR2 SAAADI. Trimming took 2 bases from V and 1 from J, leaving 8 bases between them. The CDR3 reads CASSEVGGNTEAFF. The CDR3 coding sequence is TGCGCCAGCAGTGAGGTGGGAGGGAACACTGAAGCTTTCTTT.

This clonotype was counted a few times. This chain connects TRBV5-1 to TRBJ1-5; TRBD1 might be the D (6 bases). CDR1 and CDR2 (germline): SGHRS, YFSETQ. The CDR3 consists of 16 residues. V shed 2 bases and J shed 0 bases, with 12 bases lying between them. CDR3 sequence: CASSFHRAYSNQPQHF. The CDR3 DNA follows: TGCGCCAGCAGCTTCCACAGGGCCTATAGCAATCAGCCCCAGCATTTT.

This clonotype occurred many times. V usage is TRBV5-5 and J usage is TRBJ2-3; 7 nucleotides line up with TRBD1. The CDR3 runs to 15 residues. V was pared by 3 bases and J by 6 bases, with 10 bases of the junction left unmatched. Germline CDR1 SGHKS, CDR2 YYEKEE (reference sequence). This CDR3 is CASSYRDSPLDTQYF. CDR3 in DNA: TGTGCCAGCAGCTACAGGGACAGTCCGTTGGATACGCAGTATTTT.

This clonotype was counted ten times or more. One end of the junction fails to match germline, which may point to a read error. This chain links TRBV28 with TRBJ2-7, with 7 bases fitting TRBD2. The CDR3 loop spans 16 amino acids. The germline V gene encodes CDR1 MDHEN and CDR2 SYDVKM. The CDR3 loop reads CASSLVVETSSHEQYF. The CDR3 nucleotides read TGTGCCAGCAGTTTAGTGGTCGAGACTAGCTCCCACGAGCAGTACTTC.

This clonotype occurred many times. This rearrangement joins TRBV7-3 to TRBJ2-1; D might be TRBD2 (6 bases). V lost 3 bases, J lost 3 bases, and 15 bases lay in between. In germline, CDR1 is SGHTA, CDR2 FQGTGA. This CDR3 comprises 16 residues. CDR3 loop: CASSFTYGRGYNEQFF. The DNA for the CDR3 is TGTGCCAGCAGCTTCACGTACGGGCGGGGCTACAATGAGCAGTTCTTC.

V usage is TRBV29-1 and J usage is TRBJ1-1; D not resolved. With 3 bases removed from V and 3 bases from J, the gap between germline ends came to 11 bases. The CDR3 sequence is 13 residues long. Germline loops: CDR1 SQVTM, CDR2 ANQGSEA. The CDR3 nucleotides read TGCAGCGTTGAGAAACAGACGGACACTGAAGCTTTCTTT. It is translated as CSVEKQTDTEAFF.

CDR3 nucleotide sequence: TGTGCCAGCTCACCACCAGAAACCAATGAGCAGTTCTTC. Amino acid sequence: CASSPPETNEQFF. This sequence joins TRBV18 and TRBJ2-1, with D hard to call. Trimming removed 0 bases from V and 6 bases from J, with 6 bases in between. The CDR3 runs to 13 residues. Germline V gives CDR1 KGHSH, CDR2 LQKENI.

This rearrangement joins TRBV6-1 to TRBJ2-3; the match to TRBD1 covers 8 bases. The CDR3 consists of 17 residues. The V gene end was trimmed by 1 base and the J gene end by 2 bases; junction bases not matched to a gene: 8. Germline V lookup: CDR1 MNHNS, CDR2 SASEGT. The CDR3 sequence: CASSEVHTGGPTDTQYF. The CDR3 coding sequence is TGTGCCAGCAGTGAAGTTCACACAGGGGGACCCACAGATACGCAGTATTTT.

At least ten counts were recorded for this clonotype. The chain employs TRBV7-2 and TRBJ2-2; D unresolved. Trimming stripped 1 base from V and 1 base from J, with 4 bases between. The CDR3 is 14 amino acids. Germline CDR1 reads SGHTA; CDR2 reads FQGNSA. The CDR3 loop reads CASSLDENTGELFF. In nucleotides, the CDR3 is TGTGCCAGCAGCTTAGACGAGAACACCGGGGAGCTGTTTTTT.

Regarding this clonotype: This may be a read error: a much more frequent sequence differs by one nucleotide. V usage is TRBV18 and J usage is TRBJ2-3; 7 positions match TRBD1. The CDR3 extends over 15 amino acids. The germline V gene encodes CDR1 KGHSH and CDR2 LQKENI. The CDR3 DNA is TGTGTCAGCTCACCACGGGACAGAGTGACAGATACGCAGTATTTT. Its protein is CVSSPRDRVTDTQYF.

This clonotype has just a few counts. The chain is built from TRBV9 and TRBJ1-2; no firm D call. The V gene's germline CDR1 is SGDLS and CDR2 YYNGEE. The CDR3 has 13 amino acids. With 0 bases removed from V and 8 bases from J, the gap between germline ends came to 11 bases. The CDR3 reads CASSVGQEAGYTF. The CDR3 DNA is TGTGCCAGCAGCGTAGGTCAGGAGGCGGGCTACACCTTC.